Following are 11 T cell receptor beta chains from one sample sequenced in a study of OX40 agonist ivuxolimab in advanced cancers. Sequenced by immunoSEQ multiplex PCR; TCRdb stores in-frame clones only, minus some. Of tens of thousands of clones in the sample, more than 80% were seen once. Sequenced material: CD4+ or CD8+ T cells sorted from blood, taken in a trial of the OX40 agonist ivuxolimab. These receptors originate from an adult with an advanced solid tumor such as melanoma, head and neck, liver or kidney cancer.

V and J are TRBV27 and TRBJ2-7; D is ambiguous. V gave up 4 bases and J gave up 2 bases, with 9 bases separating them. This CDR3 has 13 amino acids. Germline assignment: CDR1 MNHEY and CDR2 SMNVEV (reference sequence). CDR3 sequence reads: CASSSGPAYEQYF. CDR3 sequence (DNA): TGTGCCAGCAGTTCCGGGCCTGCCTACGAGCAGTACTTC.

In nucleotides, the CDR3 is TGCAGCGTTGTAGGGACTAGCGGGAGGGGATTGAGCTCCTACAATGAGCAGTTCTTC. This sequence encodes CSVVGTSGRGLSSYNEQFF. The chain uses TRBV29-1 and TRBJ2-1, with 16 bases that match TRBD2. V shed 4 bases and J 0 bases; nucleotides not matched to a gene: 9. The CDR3 has 19 residues. Germline V lookup: CDR1 SQVTM, CDR2 ANQGSEA.

This chain connects TRBV27 to TRBJ1-2, with 7 bases that match TRBD1. There are 15 residues in the CDR3. V was clipped by 0 bases and J by 6 bases; unmatched bases: 7. From germline, CDR1 is MNHEY and CDR2 SMNVEV (reference sequence). As DNA, the CDR3 is TGTGCCAGCAGTTTATCAGGACAGGTGGTGAATGGCTACACCTTC. Translated, it gives CASSLSGQVVNGYTF.

V gene TRBV4-1 combines with J gene TRBJ2-7; weak D call: TRBD2 (6 bases). The CDR3 covers 13 residues. V was pared by 1 base and J by 4 bases, with 8 bases between. Germline CDR1 and CDR2: MGHRA and YSYEKL. The CDR3 sequence: CASSQVRDYEQYF. The CDR3 nucleotides are TGCGCCAGCAGCCAAGTGCGGGATTACGAGCAGTACTTC.

The V and J genes are TRBV19 and TRBJ2-2; D remains unclear. Per the germline V gene, CDR1 is LNHDA and CDR2 is SQIVND (reference sequence). V was shortened by 3 bases and J by 6 bases, with 8 bases between the two germline ends. The CDR3 sequence is 13 residues long. The CDR3, as DNA: TGTGCCAGTAGTATGGGCCTACCCGGGGAGCTGTTTTTT. It yields the protein CASSMGLPGELFF.

The chain carries TRBV7-3 and TRBJ2-1; D gene unclear. V was cut by 5 bases and J by 3 bases, with 14 bases left in between. Germline values: CDR1 SGHTA, CDR2 FQGTGA. CDR3 length equals 15 residues. The CDR3 region is CASSPRLGSYNEQFF. CDR3 nucleotides: TGTGCCAGCAGCCCCCGCTTAGGTAGCTACAATGAGCAGTTCTTC.

This sequence joins TRBV6-6 and TRBJ1-3; the D is unclear. The CDR3 covers 15 residues. Trimming stripped 6 bases from V and 0 bases from J, with 12 bases between. Germline assignment: CDR1 MNHNY and CDR2 SVGAGI (reference sequence). CDR3 amino acids: CASSPSQISGNTIYF. The CDR3 DNA is TGTGCCAGCAGCCCATCCCAGATCTCTGGAAACACCATATATTTT.

V usage is TRBV28 and J usage is TRBJ1-5, with D unclear. V shed 2 bases and J shed 1 base, with 9 bases lying between them. The CDR3 has 15 residues. In germline, CDR1 is MDHEN, CDR2 SYDVKM. Written as DNA, the CDR3 is TGTGCCAGCAGTTTAACTCCACGGAGCAATCAGCCCCAGCATTTT. Translating gives CASSLTPRSNQPQHF.

This clone was seen once. This chain uses TRBV7-9 with TRBJ2-2; D ambiguous. With 6 bases removed from V and 1 base from J, the gap between germline ends came to 9 bases. The germline V gene has CDR1 SEHNR and CDR2 FQNEAQ (reference sequence). This CDR3 has 14 residues. The CDR3 region is CASSYRQNTGELFF. In nucleotides, the CDR3 is TGTGCCAGCAGTTATAGACAGAACACCGGGGAGCTGTTTTTT.

The rearrangement links TRBV11-3 to TRBJ2-1; D is ambiguous. V dropped 1 base and J dropped 6 bases, with 10 bases sitting between them. Looked up from germline, CDR1 is SGHNT and CDR2 is YENEEA. This CDR3 has 14 amino acids. For the CDR3, the DNA is TGTGCCAGCAGCTTAGGTGTTAGGCCCAATGAGCAGTTCTTC. Residues: CASSLGVRPNEQFF.

V usage is TRBV27 and J usage is TRBJ2-1; 9 bases align to TRBD1. The germline V gene has CDR1 MNHEY and CDR2 SMNVEV (reference sequence). The CDR3 is made up of 15 amino acids. The junction had 5 bases not matched to a gene; V was cut back by 5 bases and J by 3 bases. The CDR3: CASSTRQGVYNEQFF. CDR3 coding DNA: TGTGCCAGCAGTACGAGACAGGGGGTCTACAATGAGCAGTTCTTC.